Shown below are 15 T cell receptor beta chains from a single sample sequenced in a study of cytomegalovirus exposure and HLA in healthy donors. Amplification used 60 Vbeta primers and 13 Jbeta primers. The table came from immunoSEQ multiplex PCR; TCRdb's copy has only in-frame clones and leaves some out. The sample comprises approximately 260,000 clones, nearly 95% of which are singletons, and around 1.7% rests with the top ten. The sequencing sample was made of PBMCs. The receptors stem from a girl aged 2 to 10 in good health and CMV-seronegative.

The chain joins TRBV5-1 to TRBJ1-1; 9 nucleotides agree with TRBD1. Germline CDR1 and CDR2: SGHRS and YFSETQ. The CDR3 sequence is 15 residues long. The junction had 5 bases not matched to a gene; V was cut back by 4 bases and J by 1 base. CDR3 DNA: TGCGCCAGCAGCACAGGGGGCTGGGAGAACACTGAAGCTTTCTTT. Amino acids: CASSTGGWENTEAFF.

This chain links TRBV5-1 with TRBJ2-5, with a possible D match to TRBD1 (5 bases). With 4 bases removed from V and 4 bases from J, the gap between germline ends came to 11 bases. The CDR3 has 13 residues. Germline loops: CDR1 SGHRS, CDR2 YFSETQ. CDR3 in amino acids: CASSPWQGETQYF. In DNA form, the CDR3 reads TGCGCCAGCAGCCCCTGGCAGGGAGAGACCCAGTACTTC.

The chain uses TRBV10-3 and TRBJ2-3; 7 nucleotides agree with TRBD1. Per germline, CDR1 ENHRY and CDR2 SYGVKD. J lost 2 bases, V lost 9 bases, and 5 bases had no gene match. The CDR3 runs to 13 residues. In DNA, the CDR3 is TGTGCCATTAGGGACAGCAACACAGATACGCAGTATTTT. This codes for CAIRDSNTDTQYF.

The chain employs TRBV28 and TRBJ1-2; 7 bases are a match to TRBD1. The V and J ends lost 8 bases and 4 bases, in that order; junction bases with no gene match: 7. Germline V gene sequence: CDR1 MDHEN, CDR2 SYDVKM. The CDR3 covers 13 residues. CDR3 DNA sequence: TGTGCCAGCTGGACGGGACAGTTCTATGGCTACACCTTC. As protein: CASWTGQFYGYTF.

The chain couples TRBV4-1 to TRBJ1-2; no clear D gene. The germline V gene has CDR1 MGHRA and CDR2 YSYEKL. The length of the CDR3 is 17 residues. Deletions cut 0 bases from V and 1 base from J, with 15 bases between. CDR3 DNA: TGCGCCAGCAGCCAAGATCAAGGGAGAACCGATAACTATGGCTACACCTTC. Translation gives CASSQDQGRTDNYGYTF.

V and J are TRBV19 and TRBJ2-7; TRBD1 matches 7 bases. With 7 bases clipped from V and 6 bases from J, the junction kept 6 bases outside the gene matches. This CDR3 is built from 12 residues. Germline CDR1 is LNHDA and CDR2 is SQIVND (reference sequence). The CDR3 here is CASTDRAGEQYF. CDR3 nucleotide sequence: TGTGCCAGTACCGACAGGGCAGGCGAGCAGTACTTC.

V gene TRBV30 combines with J gene TRBJ2-3, with D perhaps TRBD2 (6 bases). Germline CDR1 and CDR2: GTSNPN and SVGIG (reference sequence). The CDR3 runs to 13 residues. The V and J ends lost 2 bases and 5 bases respectively, with 11 bases between them. CDR3 protein: CAWSRGLKDTQYF. The CDR3 nucleotides are TGTGCCTGGAGTCGGGGACTGAAAGATACGCAGTATTTT.

This chain connects TRBV14 to TRBJ1-6; D is uncertain. V was pared by 5 bases and J by 0 bases, with 8 bases between. Per the germline V gene, CDR1 is SGHDN and CDR2 is FVKESK. This CDR3 region has 15 residues. This CDR3 reads CASSYRSSYNSPLHF. The CDR3 DNA follows: TGTGCCAGCAGCTATAGGAGCTCCTATAATTCACCCCTCCACTTT.

The chain's CDR3 is CASSPGLALTYEQYF. The DNA of the CDR3 is TGTGCCAGCAGCCCCGGACTAGCGCTAACCTACGAGCAGTACTTC. The chain joins TRBV7-2 to TRBJ2-7; 9 bases align to TRBD2. The CDR3 runs 15 residues. Germline V lookup: CDR1 SGHTA, CDR2 FQGNSA. With 5 bases clipped from V and 2 bases from J, the junction kept 7 bases outside the gene matches. Drawing the rest from reference TRBV7-2 and TRBJ2-7, the complete variable domain is GAGVSQSPSNKVTEKGKDVELRCDPISGHTALYWYRQSLGQGLEFLIYFQGNSAPDKSGLPSDRFSAERTGGSVSTLTIQRTQQEDSAVYLCASSPGLALTYEQYFGPGTRLTVT.

This chain connects TRBV6-5 to TRBJ2-7, with TRBD2 identical over 10 bases. Trimming took 5 bases from V and 5 from J; bases not matched to a gene: 6. This CDR3 has 14 amino acids. Germline V CDR1 and CDR2: MNHEY, SVGAGI. The CDR3: CASSPGLAIDEQYF. The CDR3 nucleotides read TGTGCCAGCAGTCCGGGACTAGCGATCGACGAGCAGTACTTC.

The rearrangement uses TRBV27 and TRBJ2-7; 10 bases are shared with TRBD2. This CDR3 spans 16 amino acids. Germline V gene sequence: CDR1 MNHEY, CDR2 SMNVEV (reference sequence). Trimming at V came to 3 bases and at J to 6 bases, leaving 11 bases not matched to a gene. This CDR3 reads CASSFPAGGPYREQYF. As DNA, the CDR3 is TGTGCCAGCAGTTTTCCAGCGGGAGGGCCATACCGCGAGCAGTACTTC.

This clone occurred a few times. V and J are TRBV19 and TRBJ2-1; weak D call: TRBD2 (5 bases). The CDR3 has 14 amino acids. The ends were cut back, 3 bases at V and 3 bases at J, with 9 bases in the middle. CDR1 and CDR2 (germline): LNHDA, SQIVND (reference sequence). The CDR3: CASSIRTYYNEQFF. The CDR3 region has the DNA TGTGCCAGTAGTATTCGGACTTACTACAATGAGCAGTTCTTC.

As for this clone: At one boundary the junction diverges from the germline segment, which might be a read error. The chain carries TRBV2 and TRBJ1-6, with D tentatively TRBD1 (6 bases). Germline CDR1 is SNHLY and CDR2 is FYNNEI. CDR3 length: 16 residues. The CDR3 loop is CAGSETGGASNSPLHF. The CDR3 coding sequence is TGTGCCGGCAGTGAAACGGGGGGCGCGAGTAATTCACCCCTCCACTTT. Variable domain in full (rest from reference TRBV2 and TRBJ1-6): EPEVTQTPSHQVTQMGQEVILRCVPISNHLYFYWYRQILGQKVEFLVSFYNNEISEKSEIFDDQFSVERPDGSNFTLKIRSTKLEDSAMYFCAGSETGGASNSPLHFGNGTRLTVT.

The sample holds one count of this clone. The chain links TRBV5-1 to TRBJ1-1; the match to TRBD1 covers 7 bases. Germline V gene data show CDR1 as SGHRS and CDR2 as YFSETQ. Trimming cost V 4 bases and J 3 bases; bases outside gene matches: 9. The CDR3 loop spans 15 amino acids. In nucleotides, the CDR3 is TGCGCCAGCAGCCAAACAGGGGTGCGGGACACTGAAGCTTTCTTT. Its protein product is CASSQTGVRDTEAFF.

The chain uses TRBV19 and TRBJ1-2, with TRBD1 matching over 7 bases. The J segment lost 5 bases and the V segment lost 4 bases, leaving 7 bases of the junction unmatched. Germline loops: CDR1 LNHDA, CDR2 SQIVND (reference sequence). The CDR3 runs to 14 residues. The chain's CDR3 is CASSKQGTVYGYTF. Here the CDR3 DNA reads TGTGCCAGTAGTAAACAGGGGACGGTTTATGGCTACACCTTC.